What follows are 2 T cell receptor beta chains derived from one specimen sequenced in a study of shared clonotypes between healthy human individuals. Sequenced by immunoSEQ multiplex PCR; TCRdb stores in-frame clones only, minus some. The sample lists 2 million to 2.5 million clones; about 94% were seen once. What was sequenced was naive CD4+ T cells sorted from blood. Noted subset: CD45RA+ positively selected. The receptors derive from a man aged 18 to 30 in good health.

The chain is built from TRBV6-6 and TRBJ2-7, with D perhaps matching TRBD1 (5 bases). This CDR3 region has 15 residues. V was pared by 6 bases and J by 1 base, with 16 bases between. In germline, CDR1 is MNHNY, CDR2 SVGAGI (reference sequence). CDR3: CASSNIRERSYEQYF. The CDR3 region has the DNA TGTGCCAGCAGCAACATCAGGGAACGGTCCTACGAGCAGTACTTC.

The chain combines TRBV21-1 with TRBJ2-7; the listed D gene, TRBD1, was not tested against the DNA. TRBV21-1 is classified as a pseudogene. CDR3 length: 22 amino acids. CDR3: CASSTNPRTGQGELGWCYEQYF. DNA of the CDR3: TGTGCCAGCAGCACGAACCCCCGTACGGGACAGGGTGAGTTGGGTTGGTGTTACGAGCAGTACTTC.